This T cell receptor beta chain was documented in a study of control samples from healthy donors and cancer patients. This clone has only one observation. Only in-frame clones appear in the TCRdb table, and some are missing; sequencing was by immunoSEQ multiplex PCR. This table holds about 12,000 clones, approximately 94% found once. V was shortened by 2 bases and J by 3 bases, with 7 bases between the two germline ends. This CDR3 is built from 13 residues. Specimen: PBMCs. The sequence derives from a man between 65 and 80 years old with head and neck cancer. This rearrangement joins TRBV12-3 or TRBV12-4 to TRBJ1-2; D is uncertain. This CDR3 reads CASSLQVYYGYTF. The DNA for the CDR3 is TGTGCCAGCAGTTTACAGGTCTACTATGGCTACACCTTC.